The entry below describes one T cell receptor beta chain. The antigen remains undetermined. The sample originates from a study of OX40 agonist ivuxolimab in advanced cancers. Study background: The study reported partial responses in three patients: one hepatocellular carcinoma, two cutaneous melanoma. Study observations and caveats: Relative to CD4+, CD8+ T cells held more expanded clones on average.

The protocol was immunoSEQ multiplex PCR, while the TCRdb copy is restricted to in-frame clones and leaves out a portion. The sample records under 150,000 clones, 75% to 90% being singletons. This receptor was taken from an adult with an advanced solid tumor such as melanoma, head and neck, liver or kidney cancer. The sequences come from CD4+ or CD8+ T cells sorted from blood, collected in a trial of the OX40 agonist ivuxolimab.

Here the CDR3 DNA reads TGTGCCAGCAGCTTAGGCGGGGTTGGGAATCAGCCCCAGCATTTT. It yields the protein CASSLGGVGNQPQHF. The rearrangement uses TRBV7-2 and TRBJ1-5, with no clear D. This CDR3 comprises 15 residues. Trimming cost V 1 base and J 4 bases, with 11 bases left between them. Germline CDR1 and CDR2: SGHTA and FQGNSA.